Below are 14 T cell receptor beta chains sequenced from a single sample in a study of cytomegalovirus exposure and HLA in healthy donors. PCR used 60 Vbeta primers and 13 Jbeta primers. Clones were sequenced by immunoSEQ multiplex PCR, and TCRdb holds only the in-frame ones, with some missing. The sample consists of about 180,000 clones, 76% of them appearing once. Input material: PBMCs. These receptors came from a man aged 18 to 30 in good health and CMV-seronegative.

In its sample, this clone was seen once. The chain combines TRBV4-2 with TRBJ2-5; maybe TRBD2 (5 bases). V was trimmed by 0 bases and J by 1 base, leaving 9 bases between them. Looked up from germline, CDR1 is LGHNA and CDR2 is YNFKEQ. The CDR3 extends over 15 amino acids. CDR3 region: CASSQDRLSQETQYF. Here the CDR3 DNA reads TGTGCCAGCAGCCAAGATCGACTATCCCAAGAGACCCAGTACTTC.

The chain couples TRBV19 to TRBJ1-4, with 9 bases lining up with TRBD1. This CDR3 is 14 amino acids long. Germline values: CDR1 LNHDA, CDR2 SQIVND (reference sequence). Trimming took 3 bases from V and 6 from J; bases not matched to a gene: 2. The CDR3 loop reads CASSIWDRDEKLFF. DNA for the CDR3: TGTGCCAGTAGTATTTGGGACAGGGATGAAAAACTGTTTTTT.

In DNA, the CDR3 is TGTGCCAGCGAAGGTCGGACTAGTGGAGCCTACAATGAGCAGTTCTTC. Translated, it gives CASEGRTSGAYNEQFF. J is TRBJ2-1 and V is TRBV14, with 7 bases that match TRBD2. The trim removed 8 bases at V and 2 bases at J, leaving 12 bases unmatched. This CDR3 is built from 16 residues. CDR1 is SGHDN, CDR2 FVKESK, per germline.

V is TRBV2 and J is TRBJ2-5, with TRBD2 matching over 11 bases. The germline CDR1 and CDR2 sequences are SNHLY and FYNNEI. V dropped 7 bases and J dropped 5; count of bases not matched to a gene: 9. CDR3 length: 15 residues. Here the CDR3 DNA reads TGTGCCAGCATTAGCGGGGGGGCCCGGTATGAGACCCAGTACTTC. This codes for CASISGGARYETQYF.

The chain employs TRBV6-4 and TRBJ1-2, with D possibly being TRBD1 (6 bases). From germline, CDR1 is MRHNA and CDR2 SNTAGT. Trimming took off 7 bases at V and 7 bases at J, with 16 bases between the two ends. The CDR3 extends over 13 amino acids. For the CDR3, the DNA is TGTGCCAGCATCCAAGGGGGTCAGGGTGGCTACACCTTC. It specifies CASIQGGQGGYTF.

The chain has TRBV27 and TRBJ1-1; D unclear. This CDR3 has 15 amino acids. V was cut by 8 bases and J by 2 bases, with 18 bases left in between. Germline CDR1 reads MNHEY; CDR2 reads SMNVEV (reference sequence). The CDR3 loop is CASLAGGRFNTEAFF. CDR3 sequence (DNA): TGTGCCAGCCTGGCCGGCGGCCGGTTTAACACTGAAGCTTTCTTT.

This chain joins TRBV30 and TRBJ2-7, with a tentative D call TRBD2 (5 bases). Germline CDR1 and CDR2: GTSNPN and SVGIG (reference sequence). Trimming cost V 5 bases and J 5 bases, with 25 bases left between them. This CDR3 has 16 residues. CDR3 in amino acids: CAWDGRGLPLRDEQYF. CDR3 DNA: TGTGCCTGGGATGGCCGAGGGTTACCCCTACGCGACGAGCAGTACTTC.

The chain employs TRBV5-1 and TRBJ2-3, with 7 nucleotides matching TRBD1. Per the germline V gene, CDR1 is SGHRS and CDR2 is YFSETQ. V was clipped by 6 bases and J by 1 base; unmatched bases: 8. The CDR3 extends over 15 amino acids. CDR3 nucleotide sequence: TGCGCCAGCACCCATCGAGGACAGGGCACAGATACGCAGTATTTT. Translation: CASTHRGQGTDTQYF.

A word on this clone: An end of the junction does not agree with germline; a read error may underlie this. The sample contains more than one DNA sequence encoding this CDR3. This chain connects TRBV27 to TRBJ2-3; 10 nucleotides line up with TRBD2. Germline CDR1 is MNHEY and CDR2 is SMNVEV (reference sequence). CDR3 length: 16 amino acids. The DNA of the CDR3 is TGTGCCAGTAGTTCCCTAGCGGGGGTGGGGACAGATACGCAGTATTTT. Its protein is CASSSLAGVGTDTQYF.

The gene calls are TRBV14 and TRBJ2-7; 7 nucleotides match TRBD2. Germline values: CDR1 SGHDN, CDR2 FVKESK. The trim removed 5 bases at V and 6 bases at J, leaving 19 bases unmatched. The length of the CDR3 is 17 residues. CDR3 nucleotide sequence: TGTGCCAGCAGCTTTCTTCCCCTAATCGGGGGGTCGGGCGAGCAGTACTTC. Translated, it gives CASSFLPLIGGSGEQYF.

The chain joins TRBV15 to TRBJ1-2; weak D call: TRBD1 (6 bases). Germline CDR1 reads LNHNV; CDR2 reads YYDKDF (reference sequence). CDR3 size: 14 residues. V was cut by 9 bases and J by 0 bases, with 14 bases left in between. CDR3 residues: CATSDRQPNYGYTF. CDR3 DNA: TGTGCCACGTCTGACAGGCAACCTAACTATGGCTACACCTTC. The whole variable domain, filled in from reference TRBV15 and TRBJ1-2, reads DAMVIQNPRYQVTQFGKPVTLSCSQTLNHNVMYWYQQKSSQAPKLLFHYYDKDFNNEADTPDNFQSRRPNTSFCFLDIRSPGLGDTAMYLCATSDRQPNYGYTFGSGTRLTVV.

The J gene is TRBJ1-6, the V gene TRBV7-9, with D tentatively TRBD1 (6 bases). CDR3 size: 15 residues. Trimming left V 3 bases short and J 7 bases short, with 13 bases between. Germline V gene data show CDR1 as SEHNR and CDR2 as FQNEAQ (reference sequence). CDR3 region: CASSFYYRDNSPLHF. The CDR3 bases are TGTGCCAGCAGCTTCTATTACAGGGACAATTCACCCCTCCACTTT.

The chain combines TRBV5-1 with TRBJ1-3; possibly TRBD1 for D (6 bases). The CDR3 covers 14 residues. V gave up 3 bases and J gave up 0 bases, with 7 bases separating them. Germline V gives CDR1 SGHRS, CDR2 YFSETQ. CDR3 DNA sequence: TGCGCCAGCAGCTCCAGGGGCTCTGGAAACACCATATATTTT. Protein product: CASSSRGSGNTIYF. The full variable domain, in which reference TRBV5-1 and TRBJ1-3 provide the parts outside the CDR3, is KAGVTQTPRYLIKTRGQQVTLSCSPISGHRSVSWYQQTPGQGLQFLFEYFSETQRNKGNFPGRFSGRQFSNSRSEMNVSTLELGDSALYLCASSSRGSGNTIYFGEGSWLTVV.

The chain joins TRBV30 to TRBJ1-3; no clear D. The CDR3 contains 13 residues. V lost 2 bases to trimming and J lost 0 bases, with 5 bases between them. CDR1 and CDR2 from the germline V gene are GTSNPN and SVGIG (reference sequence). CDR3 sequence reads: CAWSRSSGNTIYF. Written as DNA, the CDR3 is TGTGCCTGGAGTCGGAGCTCTGGAAACACCATATATTTT. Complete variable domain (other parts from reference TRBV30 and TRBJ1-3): SQTIHQWPATLVQPVGSPLSLECTVEGTSNPNLYWYRQAAGRGLQLLFYSVGIGQISSEVPQNLSASRPQDRQFILSSKKLLLSDSGFYLCAWSRSSGNTIYFGEGSWLTVV.